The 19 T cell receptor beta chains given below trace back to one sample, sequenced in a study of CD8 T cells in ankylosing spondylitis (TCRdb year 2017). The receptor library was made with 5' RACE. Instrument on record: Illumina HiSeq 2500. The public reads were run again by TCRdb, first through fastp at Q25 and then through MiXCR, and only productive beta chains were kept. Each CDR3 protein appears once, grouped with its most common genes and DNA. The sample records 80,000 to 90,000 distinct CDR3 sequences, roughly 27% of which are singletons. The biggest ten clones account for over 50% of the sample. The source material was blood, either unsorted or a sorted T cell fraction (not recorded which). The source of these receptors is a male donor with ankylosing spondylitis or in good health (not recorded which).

In nucleotides, the CDR3 is TGCAGCGCCCAGACTAGCGGGGTCAATGAGCAGTTCTTC. It yields the protein CSAQTSGVNEQFF. V usage is TRBV29-1 and J usage is TRBJ2-1; 11 bases align to TRBD2. CDR3 length equals 13 residues. Germline V gene sequence: CDR1 SQVTM, CDR2 ANQGSEA. V was pared by 7 bases and J by 6 bases, with 5 bases of the junction left unmatched.

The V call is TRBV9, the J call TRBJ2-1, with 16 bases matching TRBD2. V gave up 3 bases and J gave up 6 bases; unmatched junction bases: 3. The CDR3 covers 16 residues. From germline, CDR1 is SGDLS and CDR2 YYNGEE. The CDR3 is CASSEGTSGRANEQFF. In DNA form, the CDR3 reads TGTGCCAGCAGCGAGGGGACTAGCGGGAGGGCCAATGAGCAGTTCTTC.

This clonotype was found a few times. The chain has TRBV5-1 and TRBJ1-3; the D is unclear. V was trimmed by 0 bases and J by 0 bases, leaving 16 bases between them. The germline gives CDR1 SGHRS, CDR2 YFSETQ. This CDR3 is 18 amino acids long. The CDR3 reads CASSLVSRFRGSGNTIYF. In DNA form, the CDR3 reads TGCGCCAGCAGCTTGGTCTCTAGGTTCAGAGGCTCTGGAAACACCATATATTTT.

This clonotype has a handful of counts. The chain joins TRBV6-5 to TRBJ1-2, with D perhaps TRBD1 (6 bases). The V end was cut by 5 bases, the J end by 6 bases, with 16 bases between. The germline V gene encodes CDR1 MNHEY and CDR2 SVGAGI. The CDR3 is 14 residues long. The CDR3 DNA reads TGTGCCAGCAGTCAGCTCGGCCAGGGGAATGGCTACACCTTC. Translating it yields CASSQLGQGNGYTF.

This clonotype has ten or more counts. CDR3: CASSPVIQGPDTQYF. In DNA, the CDR3 is TGTGCCAGCAGCCCAGTGATACAGGGGCCAGATACGCAGTATTTT. This chain connects TRBV7-2 to TRBJ2-3, with 7 bases lining up with TRBD1. The CDR3 totals 15 residues. The germline gives CDR1 SGHTA, CDR2 FQGNSA. Germline trimming cut 5 bases from V and 4 bases from J; bases unmatched to any gene: 9.

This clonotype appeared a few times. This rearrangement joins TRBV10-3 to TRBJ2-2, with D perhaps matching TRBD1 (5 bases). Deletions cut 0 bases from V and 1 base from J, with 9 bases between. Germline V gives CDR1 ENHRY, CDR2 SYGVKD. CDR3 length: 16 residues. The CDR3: CAISESVRGNTGELFF. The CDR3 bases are TGTGCCATCAGTGAGTCGGTTAGGGGGAACACCGGGGAGCTGTTTTTT.

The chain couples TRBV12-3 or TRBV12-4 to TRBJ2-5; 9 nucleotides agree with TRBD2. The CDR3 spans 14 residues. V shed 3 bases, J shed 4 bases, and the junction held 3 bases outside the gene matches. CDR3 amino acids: CASSFSGSLETQYF. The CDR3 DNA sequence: TGTGCCAGCAGTTTTAGCGGGAGCCTAGAGACCCAGTACTTC.

The CDR3: CARKRSDREETQYF. CDR3 DNA sequence: TGTGCCAGGAAGCGCTCTGACCGAGAAGAGACCCAGTACTTC. The gene calls are TRBV3-1 and TRBJ2-5; D is uncertain. Trimming stripped 9 bases from V and 3 bases from J, with 17 bases between. Germline-derived CDR1 and CDR2 are LGHDT and YNNKEL (reference sequence). The CDR3 runs 14 residues.

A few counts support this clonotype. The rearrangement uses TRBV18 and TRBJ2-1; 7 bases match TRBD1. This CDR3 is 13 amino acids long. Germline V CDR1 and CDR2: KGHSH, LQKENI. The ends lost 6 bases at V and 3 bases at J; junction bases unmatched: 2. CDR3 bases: TGTGCCAGCTCCCGGGACAGCTACAATGAGCAGTTCTTC. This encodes CASSRDSYNEQFF.

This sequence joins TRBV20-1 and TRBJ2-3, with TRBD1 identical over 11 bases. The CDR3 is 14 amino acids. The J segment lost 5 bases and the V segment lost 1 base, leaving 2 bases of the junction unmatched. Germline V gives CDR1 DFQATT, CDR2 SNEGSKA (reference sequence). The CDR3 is CSARVGTGGDTQYF. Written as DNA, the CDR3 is TGCAGTGCTAGAGTGGGGACAGGGGGAGATACGCAGTATTTT.

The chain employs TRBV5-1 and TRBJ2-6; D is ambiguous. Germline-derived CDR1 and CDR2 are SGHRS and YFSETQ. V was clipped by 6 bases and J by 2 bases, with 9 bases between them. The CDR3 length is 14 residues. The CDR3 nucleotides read TGCGCCAGCAATTCTGTCGCTGGGGCCAACGTCCTGACTTTC. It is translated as CASNSVAGANVLTF.

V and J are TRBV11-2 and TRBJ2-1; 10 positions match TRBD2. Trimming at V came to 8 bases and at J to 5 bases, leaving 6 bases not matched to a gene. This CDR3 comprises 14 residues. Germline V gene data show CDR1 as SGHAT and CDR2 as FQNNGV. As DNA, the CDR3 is TGTGCCAGCGGGCTAGCGGGAGTCAACAATGAGCAGTTCTTC. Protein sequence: CASGLAGVNNEQFF.

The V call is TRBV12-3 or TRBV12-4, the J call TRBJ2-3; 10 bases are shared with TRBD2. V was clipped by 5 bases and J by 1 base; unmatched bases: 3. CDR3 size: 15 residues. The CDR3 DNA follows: TGTGCCAGCAGTCAAGGACTAGCGGGCACAGATACGCAGTATTTT. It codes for CASSQGLAGTDTQYF.

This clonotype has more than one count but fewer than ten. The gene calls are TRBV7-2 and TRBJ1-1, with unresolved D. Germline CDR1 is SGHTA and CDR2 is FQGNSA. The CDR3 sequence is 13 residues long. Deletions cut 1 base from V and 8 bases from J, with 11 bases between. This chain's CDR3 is CASSLGLEIEAFF. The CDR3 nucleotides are TGTGCCAGCAGCTTAGGGCTCGAGATCGAAGCTTTCTTT. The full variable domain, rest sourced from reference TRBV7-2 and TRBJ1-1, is GAGVSQSPSNKVTEKGKDVELRCDPISGHTALYWYRQSLGQGLEFLIYFQGNSAPDKSGLPSDRFSAERTGGSVSTLTIQRTQQEDSAVYLCASSLGLEIEAFFGQGTRLTVV.

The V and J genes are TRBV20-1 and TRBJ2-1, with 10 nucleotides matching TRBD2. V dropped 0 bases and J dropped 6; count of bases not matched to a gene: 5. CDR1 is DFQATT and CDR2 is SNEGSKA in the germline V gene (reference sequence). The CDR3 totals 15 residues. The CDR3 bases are TGCAGTGCTAGAGATGCTAGCGGGAGCCCCAATGAGCAGTTCTTC. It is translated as CSARDASGSPNEQFF.

The CDR3 DNA reads as TGTGCCAGCAGTGCCAGGGGTGCGGCCTCCTACGAGCAGTACGTC. Encoded protein: CASSARGAASYEQYV. V is TRBV28 and J is TRBJ2-7; tentatively, D is TRBD1 (6 bases). This CDR3 is 15 amino acids long. Germline CDR1 is MDHEN and CDR2 is SYDVKM. Trimming cost V 5 bases and J 0 bases, with 14 bases left between them.

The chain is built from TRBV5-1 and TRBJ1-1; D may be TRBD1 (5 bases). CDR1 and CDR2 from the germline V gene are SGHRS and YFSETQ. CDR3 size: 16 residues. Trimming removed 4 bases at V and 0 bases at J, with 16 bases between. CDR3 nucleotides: TGCGCCAGCAGCCCGAGGGCAGGGCACATGAACACTGAAGCTTTCTTT. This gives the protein CASSPRAGHMNTEAFF.

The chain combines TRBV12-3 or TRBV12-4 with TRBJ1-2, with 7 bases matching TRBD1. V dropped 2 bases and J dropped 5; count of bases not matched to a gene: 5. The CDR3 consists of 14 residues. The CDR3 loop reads CASSLQGGRYGYTF. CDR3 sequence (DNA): TGTGCCAGCAGTTTACAAGGGGGCCGGTATGGCTACACCTTC.

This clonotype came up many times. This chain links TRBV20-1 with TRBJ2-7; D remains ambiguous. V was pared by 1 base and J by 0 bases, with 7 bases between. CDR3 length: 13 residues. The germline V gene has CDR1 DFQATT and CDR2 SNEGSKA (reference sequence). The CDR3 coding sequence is TGCAGTGCTAGAGGAGACACCTCCTACGAGCAGTACTTC. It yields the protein CSARGDTSYEQYF.